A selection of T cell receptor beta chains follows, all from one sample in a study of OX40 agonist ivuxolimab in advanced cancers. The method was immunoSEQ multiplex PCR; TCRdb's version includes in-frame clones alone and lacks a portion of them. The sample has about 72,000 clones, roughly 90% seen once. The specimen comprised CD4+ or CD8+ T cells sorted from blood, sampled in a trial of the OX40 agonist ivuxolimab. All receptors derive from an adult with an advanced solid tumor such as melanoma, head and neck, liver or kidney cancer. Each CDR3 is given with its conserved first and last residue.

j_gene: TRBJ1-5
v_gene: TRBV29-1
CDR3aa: CSVGDRNQPQHF

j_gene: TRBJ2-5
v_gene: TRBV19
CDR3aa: CASSPRGETQYF

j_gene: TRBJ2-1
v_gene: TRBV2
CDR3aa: CASSGSGAFGDEQFF

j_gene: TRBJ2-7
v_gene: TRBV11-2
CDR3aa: CASLGQNSYEQYF

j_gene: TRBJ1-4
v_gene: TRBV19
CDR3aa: CASSIRGEKLFF

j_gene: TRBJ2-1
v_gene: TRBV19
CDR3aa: CASMSGGSVYEQFF

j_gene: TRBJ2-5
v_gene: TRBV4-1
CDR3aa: CASSPAQLQETQYF

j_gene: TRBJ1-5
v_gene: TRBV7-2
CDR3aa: CASSPYRGGNQPQHF

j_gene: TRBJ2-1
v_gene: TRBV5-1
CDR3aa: CASSLRQGGSEQFF

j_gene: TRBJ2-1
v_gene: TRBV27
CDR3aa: CASSFQRLMENNEQFF

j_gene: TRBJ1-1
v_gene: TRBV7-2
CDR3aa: CASSSSKNTEAFF

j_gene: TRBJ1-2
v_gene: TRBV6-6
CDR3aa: CASSHDTQGRGYTF

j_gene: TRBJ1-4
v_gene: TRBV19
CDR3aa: CASTPPGRLNEKLFF

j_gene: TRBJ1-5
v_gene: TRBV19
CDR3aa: CASSKVDRQNQPQHF

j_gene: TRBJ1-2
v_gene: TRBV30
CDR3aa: CAWSRGQTDYGYTF

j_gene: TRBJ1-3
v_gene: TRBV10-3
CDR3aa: CATYKGQGNTIYF

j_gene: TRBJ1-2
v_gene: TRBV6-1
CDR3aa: CASSEARQGYGYTF

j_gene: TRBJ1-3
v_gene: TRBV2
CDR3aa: CASSDGGRAGNTIYF

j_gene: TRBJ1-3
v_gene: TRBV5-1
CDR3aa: CASSLTGYRISGNTIYF

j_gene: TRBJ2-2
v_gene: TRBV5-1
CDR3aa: CASSPGQESGELFF

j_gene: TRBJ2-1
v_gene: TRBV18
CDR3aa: CASSLGLAGNEQFF

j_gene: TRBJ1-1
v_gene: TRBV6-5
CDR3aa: CASTKRQANTEAFF

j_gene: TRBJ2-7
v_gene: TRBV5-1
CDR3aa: CASATSGRRDEQYF

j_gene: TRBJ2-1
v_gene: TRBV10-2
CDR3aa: CASRPSLAAGEQFF

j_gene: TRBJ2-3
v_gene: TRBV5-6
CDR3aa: CASSSPSGVGTDTQYF